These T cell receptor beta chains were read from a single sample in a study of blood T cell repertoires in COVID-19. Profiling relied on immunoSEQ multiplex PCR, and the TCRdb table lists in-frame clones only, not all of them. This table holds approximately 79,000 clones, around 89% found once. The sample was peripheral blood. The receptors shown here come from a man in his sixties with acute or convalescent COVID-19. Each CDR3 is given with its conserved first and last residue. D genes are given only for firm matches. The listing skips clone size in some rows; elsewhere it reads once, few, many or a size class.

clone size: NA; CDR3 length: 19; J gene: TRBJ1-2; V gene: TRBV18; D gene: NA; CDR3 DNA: TGTGCCAGCTCACCACGGAAGTTAGACCGGAGATCTTTCTACTATGGCTACACCTTC; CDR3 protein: CASSPRKLDRRSFYYGYTF
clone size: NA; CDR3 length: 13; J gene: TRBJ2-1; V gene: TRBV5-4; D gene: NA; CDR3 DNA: TGTGCCAGCAGCTTTCAGAATTACAATGAGCAGTTCTTC; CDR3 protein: CASSFQNYNEQFF
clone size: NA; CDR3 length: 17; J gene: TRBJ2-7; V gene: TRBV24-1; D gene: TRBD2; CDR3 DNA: TGTGCCACCAGTGATTTCAGGAGCGGGAGGGCCTATTACGAGCAGTACTTC; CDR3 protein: CATSDFRSGRAYYEQYF
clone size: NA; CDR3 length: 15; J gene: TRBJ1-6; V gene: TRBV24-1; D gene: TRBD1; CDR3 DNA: TGTGCCACCAGTGATTCGGGACAGATTAATTCACCCCTCCACTTT; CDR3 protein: CATSDSGQINSPLHF
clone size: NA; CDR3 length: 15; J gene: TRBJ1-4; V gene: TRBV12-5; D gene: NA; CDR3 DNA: TGTGCTAGTGGTTTGGTAAGGACATCCGGTGAAAAACTGTTTTTT; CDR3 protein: CASGLVRTSGEKLFF
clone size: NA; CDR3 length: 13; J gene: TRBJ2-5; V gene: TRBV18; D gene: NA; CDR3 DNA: TGTGCCAGCTCACCACCGGCCGTTTTGGCCCAGTACTTC; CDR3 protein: CASSPPAVLAQYF
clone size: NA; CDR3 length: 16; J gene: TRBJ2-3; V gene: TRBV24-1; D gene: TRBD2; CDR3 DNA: TGTGCCACCAGTGGCCTGACTAGCGGTCGCACAGATACGCAGTATTTT; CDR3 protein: CATSGLTSGRTDTQYF
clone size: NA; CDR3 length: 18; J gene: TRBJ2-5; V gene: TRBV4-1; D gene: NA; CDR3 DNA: TGCGCCAGCAGCCAAGGCCTGGCAAGCGGCGGAAACCAAGAGACCCAGTACTTC; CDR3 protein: CASSQGLASGGNQETQYF
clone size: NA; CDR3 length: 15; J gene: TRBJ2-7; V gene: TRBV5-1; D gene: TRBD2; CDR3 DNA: TGCGCCAGCAGCCTCGGGACTAGCCACACCTACGAGCAGTACTTC; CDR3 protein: CASSLGTSHTYEQYF
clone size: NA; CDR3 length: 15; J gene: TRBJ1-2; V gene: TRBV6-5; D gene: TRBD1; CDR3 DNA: TGTGCCAGCAGTTACTCACAGGGGTTTAACTATGGCTACACCTTC; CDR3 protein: CASSYSQGFNYGYTF
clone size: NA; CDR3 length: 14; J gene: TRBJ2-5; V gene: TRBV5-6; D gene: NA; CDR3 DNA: TGTGCCAGCAGCGGAGGGGGGGGTCAAGAGACCCAGTACTTC; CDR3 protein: CASSGGGGQETQYF
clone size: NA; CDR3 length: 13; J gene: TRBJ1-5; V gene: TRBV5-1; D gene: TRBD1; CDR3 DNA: TGCGCCAGCAGCTATACAGGGGAGGAGCCCCAGCATTTT; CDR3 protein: CASSYTGEEPQHF
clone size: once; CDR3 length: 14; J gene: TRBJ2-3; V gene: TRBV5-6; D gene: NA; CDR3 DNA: TGTGCCAGCGGATTCACAGAGATCACAGATACGCAGTATTTT; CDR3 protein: CASGFTEITDTQYF
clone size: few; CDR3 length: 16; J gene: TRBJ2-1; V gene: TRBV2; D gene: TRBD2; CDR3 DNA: TGTGCCAGCAGTACGGGTGGCGGGGGGGTCTACAATGAGCAGTTCTTC; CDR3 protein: CASSTGGGGVYNEQFF
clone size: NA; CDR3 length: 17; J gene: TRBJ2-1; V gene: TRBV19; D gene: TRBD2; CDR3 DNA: TGTGCCAGTAGTATAGATCATTGGAGCGGGGGGGCTAATGAGCAGTTCTTC; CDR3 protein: CASSIDHWSGGANEQFF
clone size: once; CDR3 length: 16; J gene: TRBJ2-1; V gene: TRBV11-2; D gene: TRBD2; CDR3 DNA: TGTGCCAGCAGCTCCCTTAGACTAGCGGGATACAATGAGCAGTTCTTC; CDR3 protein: CASSSLRLAGYNEQFF
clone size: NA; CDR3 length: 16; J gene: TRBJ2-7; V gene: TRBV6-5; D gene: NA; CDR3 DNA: TGTGCCAGCAGTTACTCGGCAGGGGTTGACATCTACGAGCAGTACTTC; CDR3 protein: CASSYSAGVDIYEQYF
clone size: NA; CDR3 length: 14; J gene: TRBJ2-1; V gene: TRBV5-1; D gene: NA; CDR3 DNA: TGCGCCAGCAGCCCCGAGATAGGGGACAATGAGCAGTTCTTC; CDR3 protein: CASSPEIGDNEQFF
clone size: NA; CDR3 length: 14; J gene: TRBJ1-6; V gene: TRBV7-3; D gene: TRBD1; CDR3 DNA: TGTGCCAGCAGCTCGGGACAGCTGAATTCACCCCTCCACTTT; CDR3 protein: CASSSGQLNSPLHF
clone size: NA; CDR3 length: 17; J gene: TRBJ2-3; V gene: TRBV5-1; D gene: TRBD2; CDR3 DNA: TGCGCCAGCAGCCTCGGACTAGCGGTAGGGACCACAGATACGCAGTATTTT; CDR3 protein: CASSLGLAVGTTDTQYF
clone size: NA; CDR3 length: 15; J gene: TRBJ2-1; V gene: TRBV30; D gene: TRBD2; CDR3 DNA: TGTGCCTGGAGTCAACCGACTAGCGGGGCAGATGAGCAGTTCTTC; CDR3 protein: CAWSQPTSGADEQFF
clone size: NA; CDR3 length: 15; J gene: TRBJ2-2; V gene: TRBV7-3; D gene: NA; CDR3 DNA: TGTGCCAGCAGCCTCGCGGGACAGCTCACCGGGGAGCTGTTTTTT; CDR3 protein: CASSLAGQLTGELFF